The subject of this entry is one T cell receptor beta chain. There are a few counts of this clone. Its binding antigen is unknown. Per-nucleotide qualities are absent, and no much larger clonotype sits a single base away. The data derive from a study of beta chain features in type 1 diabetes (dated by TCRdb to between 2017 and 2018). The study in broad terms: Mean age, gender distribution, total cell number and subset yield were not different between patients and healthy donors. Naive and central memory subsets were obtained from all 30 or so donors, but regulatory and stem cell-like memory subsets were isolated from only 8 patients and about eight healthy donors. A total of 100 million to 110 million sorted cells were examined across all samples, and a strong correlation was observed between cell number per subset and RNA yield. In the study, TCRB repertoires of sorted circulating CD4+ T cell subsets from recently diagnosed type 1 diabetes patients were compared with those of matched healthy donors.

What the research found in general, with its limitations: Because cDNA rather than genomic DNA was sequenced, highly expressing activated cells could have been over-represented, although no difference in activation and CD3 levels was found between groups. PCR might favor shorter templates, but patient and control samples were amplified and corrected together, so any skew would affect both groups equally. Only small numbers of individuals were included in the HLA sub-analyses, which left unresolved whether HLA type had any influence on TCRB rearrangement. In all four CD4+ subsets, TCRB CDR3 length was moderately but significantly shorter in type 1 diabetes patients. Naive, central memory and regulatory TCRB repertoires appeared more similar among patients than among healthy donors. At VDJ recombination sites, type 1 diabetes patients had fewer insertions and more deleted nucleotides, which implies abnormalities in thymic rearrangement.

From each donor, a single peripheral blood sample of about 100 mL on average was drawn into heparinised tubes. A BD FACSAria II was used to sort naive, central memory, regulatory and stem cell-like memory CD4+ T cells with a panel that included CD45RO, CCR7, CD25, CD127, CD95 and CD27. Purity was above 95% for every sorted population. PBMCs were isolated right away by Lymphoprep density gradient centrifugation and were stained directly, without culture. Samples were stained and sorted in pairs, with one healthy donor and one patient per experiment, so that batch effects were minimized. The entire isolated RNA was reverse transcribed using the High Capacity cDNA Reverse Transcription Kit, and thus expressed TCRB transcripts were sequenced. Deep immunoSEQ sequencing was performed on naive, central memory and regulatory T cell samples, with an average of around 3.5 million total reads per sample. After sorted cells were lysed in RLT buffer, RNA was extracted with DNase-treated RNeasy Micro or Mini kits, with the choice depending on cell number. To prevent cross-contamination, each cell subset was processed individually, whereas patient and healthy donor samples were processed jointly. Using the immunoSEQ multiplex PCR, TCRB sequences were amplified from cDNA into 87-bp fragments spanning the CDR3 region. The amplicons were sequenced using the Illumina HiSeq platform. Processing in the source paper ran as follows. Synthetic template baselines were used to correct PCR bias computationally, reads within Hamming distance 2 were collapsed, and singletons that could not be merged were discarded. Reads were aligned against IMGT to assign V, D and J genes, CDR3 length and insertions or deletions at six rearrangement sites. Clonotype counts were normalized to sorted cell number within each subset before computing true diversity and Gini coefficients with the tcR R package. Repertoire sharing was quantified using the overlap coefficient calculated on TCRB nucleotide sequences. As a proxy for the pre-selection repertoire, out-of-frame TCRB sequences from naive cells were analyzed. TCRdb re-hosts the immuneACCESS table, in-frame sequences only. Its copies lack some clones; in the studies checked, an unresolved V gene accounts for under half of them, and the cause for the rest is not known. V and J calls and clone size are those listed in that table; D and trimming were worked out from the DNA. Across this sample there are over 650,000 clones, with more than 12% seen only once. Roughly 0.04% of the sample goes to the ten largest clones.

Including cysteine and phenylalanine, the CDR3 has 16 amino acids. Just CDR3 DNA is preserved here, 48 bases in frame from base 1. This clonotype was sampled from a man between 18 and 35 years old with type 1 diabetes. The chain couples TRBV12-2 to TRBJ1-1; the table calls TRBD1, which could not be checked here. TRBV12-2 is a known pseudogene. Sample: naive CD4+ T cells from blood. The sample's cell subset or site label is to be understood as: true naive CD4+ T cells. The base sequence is TGTGCAAGTCGCTTAGTTAGACAGGGAAGGAGCACTGAAGCTTTCTTT. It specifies CASRLVRQGRSTEAFF.